The 18 T cell receptor beta chains below were found in one sample sequenced in a study of cytomegalovirus exposure and HLA in healthy donors. Primers included in the PCR were 60 Vbeta and 13 Jbeta primers. Only in-frame clones appear in the TCRdb table, and some are missing; sequencing was by immunoSEQ multiplex PCR. The profile shows 150,000 to 200,000 clones, 81% of them singletons. What was sequenced was PBMCs. The receptor set was obtained from a woman between 18 and 29 years old in good health and CMV-seropositive.

The chain links TRBV18 to TRBJ1-2; 12 nucleotides agree with TRBD1. This CDR3 contains 18 residues. The junction had 9 bases not matched to a gene; V was cut back by 0 bases and J by 4 bases. The V gene's germline CDR1 is KGHSH and CDR2 LQKENI. The CDR3 spells CASSPPSGTGGYIYGYTF. CDR3 nucleotides: TGTGCCAGCTCACCACCTTCGGGGACAGGGGGCTATATCTATGGCTACACCTTC.

The chain carries TRBV28 and TRBJ2-1; no clear D. The V end lost 4 bases, the J end lost 3 bases, and 16 bases lay between the germline ends. The CDR3 is made up of 16 amino acids. Germline V CDR1 and CDR2: MDHEN, SYDVKM. The CDR3 is CASSSAGQQFYNEQFF. In DNA form, the CDR3 reads TGTGCCAGCAGTTCCGCTGGGCAGCAGTTCTACAATGAGCAGTTCTTC.

This chain uses TRBV9 with TRBJ2-3, with TRBD2 as a possible D gene (7 bases). Trimming stripped 0 bases from V and 0 bases from J, with 11 bases between. Germline V gene sequence: CDR1 SGDLS, CDR2 YYNGEE. The CDR3 extends over 16 amino acids. CDR3 protein: CASSVEGGASTDTQYF. As DNA, the CDR3 is TGTGCCAGCAGCGTAGAGGGGGGGGCCAGCACAGATACGCAGTATTTT.

V gene TRBV11-3 combines with J gene TRBJ2-2, with D possibly being TRBD1 (8 bases). Trimming left V 5 bases short and J 4 bases short, with 17 bases between. The length of the CDR3 is 16 residues. Germline-derived CDR1 and CDR2 are SGHNT and YENEEA. The CDR3: CASSPGQGGVTGELFF. The DNA of the CDR3 is TGTGCCAGCAGCCCCGGACAGGGAGGGGTCACCGGGGAGCTGTTTTTT. The whole variable domain, filled in from reference TRBV11-3 and TRBJ2-2, reads EAGVVQSPRYKIIEKKQPVAFWCNPISGHNTLYWYLQNLGQGPELLIRYENEEAVDDSQLPKDRFSAERLKGVDSTLKIQPAELGDSAVYLCASSPGQGGVTGELFFGEGSRLTVL.

In this sample, this clone is medium-sized. The chain links TRBV7-3 to TRBJ2-2; 8 positions match TRBD2. This CDR3 has 14 amino acids. Germline V lookup: CDR1 SGHTA, CDR2 FQGTGA. The V segment lost 2 bases and the J segment 4 bases; nucleotides outside the gene matches: 0. The CDR3 DNA sequence: TGTGCCAGCAGCTTAGCGGGGGGCACCGGGGAGCTGTTTTTT. Translation gives CASSLAGGTGELFF.

The rearrangement uses TRBV4-2 and TRBJ2-5; no reliable D call. CDR1 LGHNA and CDR2 YNFKEQ come from the germline V gene. V was cut by 1 base and J by 1 base, with 7 bases left in between. This CDR3 is 14 amino acids long. The CDR3 loop reads CASSQVVAQETQYF. The CDR3 DNA reads TGTGCCAGCAGCCAAGTAGTCGCCCAAGAGACCCAGTACTTC.

The chain recombines TRBV11-2 with TRBJ2-7, with D unresolved. Germline V gives CDR1 SGHAT, CDR2 FQNNGV. The CDR3 length is 11 residues. The V gene lost 3 bases and the J gene lost 4 bases, with 4 bases spanning the gap. CDR3 bases: TGTGCCAGCAGCTTTCTGTACGAGCAGTACTTC. Encoded protein: CASSFLYEQYF.

V usage is TRBV6-1 and J usage is TRBJ2-3; 12 nucleotides align to TRBD2. V lost 8 bases and J lost 6; bases outside the gene matches: 9. Germline values: CDR1 MNHNS, CDR2 SASEGT. The CDR3 is made up of 15 amino acids. CDR3 coding DNA: TGTGCCAGCGGCCCGACTAGCGGGGGAGCGGATACGCAGTATTTT. Translation: CASGPTSGGADTQYF.

This sequence joins TRBV7-9 and TRBJ1-1, with a tentative D call TRBD1 (5 bases). Trimming stripped 5 bases from V and 4 bases from J, with 8 bases between. CDR1 and CDR2 from the germline V gene are SEHNR and FQNEAQ (reference sequence). CDR3 length: 12 amino acids. The chain's CDR3 is CASSVDSTEAFF. CDR3 sequence (DNA): TGTGCCAGCAGCGTCGACAGCACTGAAGCTTTCTTT. Full variable domain (missing parts from reference TRBV7-9 and TRBJ1-1): DTGVSQNPRHKITKRGQNVTFRCDPISEHNRLYWYRQTLGQGPEFLTYFQNEAQLEKSRLLSDRFSAERPKGSFSTLEIQRTEQGDSAMYLCASSVDSTEAFFGQGTRLTVV.

This chain uses TRBV7-9 with TRBJ1-1, with TRBD1 as a possible D gene (5 bases). This CDR3 is 15 amino acids long. V lost 1 base and J 5 bases, leaving 14 bases between the germline ends. Germline CDR1 and CDR2: SEHNR and FQNEAQ (reference sequence). CDR3 residues: CASSLGLGQVTEAFF. The CDR3 coding sequence is TGTGCCAGCAGCTTAGGATTGGGGCAGGTTACTGAAGCTTTCTTT.

This clone was found once. This chain uses TRBV9 with TRBJ2-2; possibly TRBD1 for D (5 bases). Germline values: CDR1 SGDLS, CDR2 YYNGEE. The CDR3 contains 16 residues. The germline V and J ends were trimmed by 2 bases and 2 bases, with 13 bases remaining between them. The DNA for the CDR3 is TGTGCCAGCAGCGTCGGAACCAGGGTAAACACCGGGGAGCTGTTTTTT. Translated, it gives CASSVGTRVNTGELFF. Combining the CDR3 with reference TRBV9 and TRBJ2-2 gives the whole variable domain DSGVTQTPKHLITATGQRVTLRCSPRSGDLSVYWYQQSLDQGLQFLIQYYNGEERAKGNILERFSAQQFPDLHSELNLSSLELGDSALYFCASSVGTRVNTGELFFGEGSRLTVL.

The chain carries TRBV19 and TRBJ1-3; tentatively, D is TRBD1 (5 bases). The CDR3 has 14 amino acids. V dropped 7 bases and J dropped 2 bases, with 12 bases sitting between them. From germline, CDR1 is LNHDA and CDR2 SQIVND (reference sequence). The CDR3 nucleotides read TGTGCCAGTACCTGGGGGGGTCCTGGAAACACCATATATTTT. The encoded protein is CASTWGGPGNTIYF.

A few counts support this clone. This chain uses TRBV6-5 with TRBJ2-5; 11 bases align to TRBD2. V lost 0 bases and J lost 1; bases outside the gene matches: 1. The CDR3 has 16 residues. Germline CDR1 is MNHEY and CDR2 is SVGAGI. Written as DNA, the CDR3 is TGTGCCAGCAGTTACTCCGGGACTAGCGGCCAAGAGACCCAGTACTTC. As protein: CASSYSGTSGQETQYF.

The sample holds one count of this clone. V usage is TRBV15 and J usage is TRBJ1-2; no firm D call. CDR3 size: 12 residues. The germline V gene encodes CDR1 LNHNV and CDR2 YYDKDF (reference sequence). Between the trimmed V and J ends, which lost 0 bases and 7 bases, there was a span of 6 bases. CDR3 region: CATSRDGFGYTF. DNA for the CDR3: TGTGCCACCAGCAGAGATGGCTTTGGCTACACCTTC.

This clone was seen only a few times. The J gene is TRBJ1-2, the V gene TRBV4-1; 7 bases match TRBD1. The CDR3 sequence is 14 residues long. The V gene's germline CDR1 is MGHRA and CDR2 YSYEKL. J gave up 6 bases and V 4 bases, and 8 bases lay outside the gene matches. CDR3 sequence reads: CASSLDRRDDGYTF. CDR3 nucleotide sequence: TGCGCCAGCAGCCTGGACAGGAGGGACGATGGCTACACCTTC.

The genes are TRBV27 and TRBJ2-7, with 9 bases aligning to TRBD2. Per germline, CDR1 MNHEY and CDR2 SMNVEV (reference sequence). Unmatched junction bases numbered 12, after V lost 6 bases and J lost 6 bases. The CDR3 extends over 15 amino acids. CDR3 amino acids: CASRTSGLAFSEQYV. The CDR3 DNA sequence: TGTGCCAGCAGGACGTCGGGACTAGCTTTTTCCGAGCAGTACGTC.

This clone was seen a few times. This chain uses TRBV7-9 with TRBJ2-2, with D possibly TRBD1 on 6 matching bases. The CDR3 spans 14 residues. Germline V gene lookup returns CDR1 SEHNR and CDR2 FQNEAQ (reference sequence). V was pared by 3 bases and J by 3 bases, with 8 bases between. Here the CDR3 DNA reads TGTGCCAGCAGCTTGGACAGCTACACCGGGGAGCTGTTTTTT. Amino acids: CASSLDSYTGELFF.

As to this clone: Sequence at one end of the junction differs from germline and may be a read error. This sequence joins TRBV7-7 and TRBJ2-5; 15 nucleotides agree with TRBD2. The CDR3 is 15 residues long. Germline V gene data show CDR1 as SSHAT and CDR2 as FNYEAQ (reference sequence). The CDR3 loop is CASSPGLAGGETQYF. As DNA, the CDR3 is TGTGCTAGCAGCCCGGGACTAGCGGGGGGAGAGACCCAGTACTTC.